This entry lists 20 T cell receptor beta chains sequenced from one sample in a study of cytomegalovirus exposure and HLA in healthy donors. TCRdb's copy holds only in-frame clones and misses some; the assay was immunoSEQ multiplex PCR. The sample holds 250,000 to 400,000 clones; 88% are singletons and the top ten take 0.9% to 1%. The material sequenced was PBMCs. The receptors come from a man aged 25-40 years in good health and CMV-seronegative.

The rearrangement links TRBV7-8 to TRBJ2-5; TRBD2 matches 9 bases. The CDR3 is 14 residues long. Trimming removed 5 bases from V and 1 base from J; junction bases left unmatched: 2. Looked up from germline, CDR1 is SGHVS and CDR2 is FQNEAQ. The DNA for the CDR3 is TGTGCCAGCAGCGGGACTAGCTCCCAAGAGACCCAGTACTTC. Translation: CASSGTSSQETQYF.

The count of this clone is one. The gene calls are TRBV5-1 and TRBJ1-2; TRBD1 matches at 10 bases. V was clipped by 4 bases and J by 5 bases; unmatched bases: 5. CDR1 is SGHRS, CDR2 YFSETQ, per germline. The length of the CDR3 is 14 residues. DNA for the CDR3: TGCGCCAGCAGCGGCGGGACAGGGGAATATGGCTACACCTTC. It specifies CASSGGTGEYGYTF. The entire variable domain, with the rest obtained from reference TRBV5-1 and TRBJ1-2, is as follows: KAGVTQTPRYLIKTRGQQVTLSCSPISGHRSVSWYQQTPGQGLQFLFEYFSETQRNKGNFPGRFSGRQFSNSRSEMNVSTLELGDSALYLCASSGGTGEYGYTFGSGTRLTVV.

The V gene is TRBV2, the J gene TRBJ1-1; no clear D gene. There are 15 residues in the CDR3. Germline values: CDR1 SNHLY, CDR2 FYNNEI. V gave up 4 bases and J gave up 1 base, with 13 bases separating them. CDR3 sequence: CASSVGQQANTEAFF. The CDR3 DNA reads TGTGCCAGCAGTGTCGGTCAGCAGGCGAACACTGAAGCTTTCTTT.

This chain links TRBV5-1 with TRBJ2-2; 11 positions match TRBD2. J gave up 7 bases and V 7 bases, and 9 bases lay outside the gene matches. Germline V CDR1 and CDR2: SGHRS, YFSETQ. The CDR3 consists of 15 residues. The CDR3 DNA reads TGCGCCAGCTCCAACACTAGCGGGGGAATCGGGGAGCTGTTTTTT. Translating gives CASSNTSGGIGELFF. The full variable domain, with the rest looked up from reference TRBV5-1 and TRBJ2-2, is KAGVTQTPRYLIKTRGQQVTLSCSPISGHRSVSWYQQTPGQGLQFLFEYFSETQRNKGNFPGRFSGRQFSNSRSEMNVSTLELGDSALYLCASSNTSGGIGELFFGEGSRLTVL.

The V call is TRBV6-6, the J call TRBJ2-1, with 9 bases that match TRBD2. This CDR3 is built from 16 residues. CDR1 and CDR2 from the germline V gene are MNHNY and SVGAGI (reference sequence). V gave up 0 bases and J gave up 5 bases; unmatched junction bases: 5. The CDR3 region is CASSYSAGGPHNEQFF. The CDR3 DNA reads TGTGCCAGCAGTTACTCGGCGGGGGGGCCCCACAATGAGCAGTTCTTC.

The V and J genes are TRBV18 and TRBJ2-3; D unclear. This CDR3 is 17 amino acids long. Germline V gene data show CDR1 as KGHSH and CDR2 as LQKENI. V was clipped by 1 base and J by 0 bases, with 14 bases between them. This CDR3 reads CASSPLDDWLSTDTQYF. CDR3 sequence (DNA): TGTGCCAGCTCACCACTAGATGACTGGCTAAGCACAGATACGCAGTATTTT.

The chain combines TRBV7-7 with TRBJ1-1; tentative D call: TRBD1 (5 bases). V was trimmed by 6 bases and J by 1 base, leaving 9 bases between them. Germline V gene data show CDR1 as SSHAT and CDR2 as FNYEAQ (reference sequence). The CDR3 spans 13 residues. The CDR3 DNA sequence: TGTGCCAGCAGTCGGGACTCGAACACTGAAGCTTTCTTT. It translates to CASSRDSNTEAFF.

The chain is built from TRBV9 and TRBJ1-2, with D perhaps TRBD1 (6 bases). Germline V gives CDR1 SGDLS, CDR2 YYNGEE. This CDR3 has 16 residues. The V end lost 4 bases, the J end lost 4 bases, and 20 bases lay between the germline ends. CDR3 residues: CASSQQGRGSSYGYTF. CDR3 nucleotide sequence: TGTGCCAGCAGCCAGCAGGGTAGGGGGAGTAGCTATGGCTACACCTTC.

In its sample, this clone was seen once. This CDR3 reads CASKATGLLTEAFF. In nucleotides, the CDR3 is TGCGCCAGCAAGGCTACAGGGTTGCTTACTGAAGCTTTCTTT. This chain joins TRBV5-1 and TRBJ1-1, with D tentatively TRBD1 (6 bases). The CDR3 consists of 14 residues. Germline CDR1 and CDR2: SGHRS and YFSETQ. V was clipped by 6 bases and J by 5 bases, with 17 bases between them.

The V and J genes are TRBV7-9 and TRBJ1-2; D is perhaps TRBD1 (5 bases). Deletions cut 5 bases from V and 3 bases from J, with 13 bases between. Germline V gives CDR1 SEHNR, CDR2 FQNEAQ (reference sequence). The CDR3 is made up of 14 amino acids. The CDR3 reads CASSASRVYYGYTF. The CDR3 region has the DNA TGTGCCAGCAGCGCCTCCAGGGTATACTATGGCTACACCTTC.

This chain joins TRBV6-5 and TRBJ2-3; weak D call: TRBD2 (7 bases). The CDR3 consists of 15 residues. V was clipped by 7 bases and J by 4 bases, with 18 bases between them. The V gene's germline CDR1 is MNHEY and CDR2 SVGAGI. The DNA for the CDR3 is TGTGCCAGCAACCCCGGGGGGCTTAGCGCAGATACGCAGTATTTT. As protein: CASNPGGLSADTQYF.

The CDR3, as DNA: TGTGCCAGCCGACTGAGGGGGGGCGGCGATACGCAGTATTTT. Amino acid sequence: CASRLRGGGDTQYF. The chain is built from TRBV5-6 and TRBJ2-3, with D perhaps matching TRBD2 (7 bases). V was trimmed by 7 bases and J by 6 bases, leaving 18 bases between them. CDR1 and CDR2 (germline): SGHDT, YYEEEE. The CDR3 runs 14 residues. Together with reference TRBV5-6 and TRBJ2-3, the CDR3 gives the full variable domain: DAGVTQSPTHLIKTRGQQVTLRCSPKSGHDTVSWYQQALGQGPQFIFQYYEEEERQRGNFPDRFSGHQFPNYSSELNVNALLLGDSALYLCASRLRGGGDTQYFGPGTRLTVL.

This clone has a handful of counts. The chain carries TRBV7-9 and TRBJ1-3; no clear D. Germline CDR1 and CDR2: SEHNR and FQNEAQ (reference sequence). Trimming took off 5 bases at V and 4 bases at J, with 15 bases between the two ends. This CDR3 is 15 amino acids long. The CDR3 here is CASSLGSNLGNTIYF. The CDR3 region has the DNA TGTGCCAGCAGCCTCGGTTCTAACTTGGGAAACACCATATATTTT.

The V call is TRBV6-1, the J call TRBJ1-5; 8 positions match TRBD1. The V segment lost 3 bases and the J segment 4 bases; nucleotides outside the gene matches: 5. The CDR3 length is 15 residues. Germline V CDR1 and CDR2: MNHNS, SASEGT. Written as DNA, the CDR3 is TGTGCCAGCAGTGAGAACAGGGGGTTTAATCAGCCCCAGCATTTT. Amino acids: CASSENRGFNQPQHF.

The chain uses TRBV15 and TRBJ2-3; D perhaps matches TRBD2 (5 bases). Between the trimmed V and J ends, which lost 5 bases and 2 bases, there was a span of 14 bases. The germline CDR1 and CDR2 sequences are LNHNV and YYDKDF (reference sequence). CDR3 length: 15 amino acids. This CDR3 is CATSGRTGDTDTQYF. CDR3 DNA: TGTGCCACCAGCGGAAGGACTGGGGACACAGATACGCAGTATTTT. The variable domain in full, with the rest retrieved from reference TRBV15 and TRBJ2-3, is DAMVIQNPRYQVTQFGKPVTLSCSQTLNHNVMYWYQQKSSQAPKLLFHYYDKDFNNEADTPDNFQSRRPNTSFCFLDIRSPGLGDTAMYLCATSGRTGDTDTQYFGPGTRLTVL.

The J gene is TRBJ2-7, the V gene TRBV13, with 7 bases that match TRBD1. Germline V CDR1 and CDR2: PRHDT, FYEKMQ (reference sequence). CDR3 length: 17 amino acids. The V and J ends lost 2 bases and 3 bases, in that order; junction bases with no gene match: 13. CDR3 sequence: CASSLKLPTGQDYEQYF. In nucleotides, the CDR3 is TGTGCCAGCAGCTTAAAACTCCCCACCGGACAGGACTACGAGCAGTACTTC.

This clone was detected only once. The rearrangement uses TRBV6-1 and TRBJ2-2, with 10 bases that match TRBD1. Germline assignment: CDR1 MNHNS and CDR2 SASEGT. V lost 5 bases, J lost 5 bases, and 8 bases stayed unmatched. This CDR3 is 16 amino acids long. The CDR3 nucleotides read TGTGCCAGCAGTCAAGGACAGGGGGGAAGGACCGGGGAGCTGTTTTTT. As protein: CASSQGQGGRTGELFF.

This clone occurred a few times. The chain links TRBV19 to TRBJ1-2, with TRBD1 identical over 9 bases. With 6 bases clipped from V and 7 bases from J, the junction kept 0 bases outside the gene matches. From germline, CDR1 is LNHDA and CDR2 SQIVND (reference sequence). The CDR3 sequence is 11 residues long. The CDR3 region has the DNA TGTGCCAGTAGACAGGGGGCTGGCTACACCTTC. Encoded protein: CASRQGAGYTF. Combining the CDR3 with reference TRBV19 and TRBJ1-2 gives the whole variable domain DGGITQSPKYLFRKEGQNVTLSCEQNLNHDAMYWYRQDPGQGLRLIYYSQIVNDFQKGDIAEGYSVSREKKESFPLTVTSAQKNPTAFYLCASRQGAGYTFGSGTRLTVV.

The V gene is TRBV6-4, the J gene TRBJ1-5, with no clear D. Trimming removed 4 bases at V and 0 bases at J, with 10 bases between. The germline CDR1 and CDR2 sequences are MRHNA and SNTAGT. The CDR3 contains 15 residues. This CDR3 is CASSASGNSNQPQHF. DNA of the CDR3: TGTGCCAGCAGTGCCTCCGGGAATAGCAATCAGCCCCAGCATTTT.

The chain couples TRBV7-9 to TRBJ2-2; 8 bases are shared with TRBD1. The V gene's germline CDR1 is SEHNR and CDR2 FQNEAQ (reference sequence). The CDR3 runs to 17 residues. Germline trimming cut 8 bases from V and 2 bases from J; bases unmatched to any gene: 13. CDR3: CASFGGQVFANTGELFF. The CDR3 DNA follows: TGTGCCAGCTTCGGGGGACAGGTCTTCGCCAACACCGGGGAGCTGTTTTTT.